Listed here is a single T cell receptor (beta chain). Within the sample, other DNA sequences also encode this same CDR3. The sample belongs to a study of control samples from healthy donors and cancer patients. Only in-frame clones appear in the TCRdb table, and some are missing; sequencing was by immunoSEQ multiplex PCR. Found here are hundreds of thousands of clones, approximately 92% of them singletons; the top ten hold 5.5% to 7.5%. With 2 bases removed from V and 4 bases from J, the gap between germline ends came to 6 bases. CDR3 length: 12 residues. CDR1 and CDR2 (germline): MDHEN, SYDVKM. Sequenced input: PBMCs. This TCR derives from a man in his forties or fifties with head and neck cancer. The chain carries TRBV28 and TRBJ2-7; D is possibly TRBD1 or TRBD2 (5 bases each). Here the CDR3 reads CASSLGGYEQYF. The CDR3, as DNA: TGTGCCAGCAGTTTAGGGGGATACGAGCAGTACTTC.